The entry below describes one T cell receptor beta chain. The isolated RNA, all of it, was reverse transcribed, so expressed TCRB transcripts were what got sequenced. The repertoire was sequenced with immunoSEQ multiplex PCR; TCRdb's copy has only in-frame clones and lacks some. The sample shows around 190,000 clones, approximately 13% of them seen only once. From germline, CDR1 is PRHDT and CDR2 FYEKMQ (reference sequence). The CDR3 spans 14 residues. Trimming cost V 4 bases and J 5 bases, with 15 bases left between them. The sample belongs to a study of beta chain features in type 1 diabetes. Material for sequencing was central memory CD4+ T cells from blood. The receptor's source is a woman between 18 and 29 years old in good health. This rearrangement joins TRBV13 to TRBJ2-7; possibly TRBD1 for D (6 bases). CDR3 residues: CASSSYRDIDEQYF. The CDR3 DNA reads TGTGCCAGCAGCTCCTACCGGGACATCGACGAGCAGTACTTC. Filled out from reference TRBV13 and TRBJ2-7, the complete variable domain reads AAGVIQSPRHLIKEKRETATLKCYPIPRHDTVYWYQQGPGQDPQFLISFYEKMQSDKGSIPDRFSAQQFSDYHSELNMSSLELGDSALYFCASSSYRDIDEQYFGPGTRLTVT.